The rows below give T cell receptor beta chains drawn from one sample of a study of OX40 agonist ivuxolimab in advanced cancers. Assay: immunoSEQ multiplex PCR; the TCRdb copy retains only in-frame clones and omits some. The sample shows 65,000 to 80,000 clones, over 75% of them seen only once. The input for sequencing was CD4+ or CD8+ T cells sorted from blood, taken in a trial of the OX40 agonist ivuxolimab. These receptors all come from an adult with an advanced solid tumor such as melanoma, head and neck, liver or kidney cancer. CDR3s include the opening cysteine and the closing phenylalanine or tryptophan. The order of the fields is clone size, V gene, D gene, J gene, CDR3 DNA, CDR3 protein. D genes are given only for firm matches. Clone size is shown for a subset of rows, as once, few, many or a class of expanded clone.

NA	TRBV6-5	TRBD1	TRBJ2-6	TGTGCCAGCAGTTACACAGGGGGATGGGCCAACGTCCTGACTTTC	CASSYTGGWANVLTF
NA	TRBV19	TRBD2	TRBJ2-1	TGTGCCAGTATGCGGGAGTCAGGCAATGAGCAGTTCTTC	CASMRESGNEQFF
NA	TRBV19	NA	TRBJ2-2	TGTGCCAGTAGTTCCAGGGCCGGAACGGAGCTGTTTTTT	CASSSRAGTELFF
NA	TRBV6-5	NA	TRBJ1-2	TGTGCCAGCAGTCTTAATGGGAGGAACTATGGCTACACCTTC	CASSLNGRNYGYTF
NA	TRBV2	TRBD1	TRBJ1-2	TGTGCCAGCAGTACAGGGGGCGCCGGCTACACCTTC	CASSTGGAGYTF
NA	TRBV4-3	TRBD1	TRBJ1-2	TGCGCCAGCACCAAAGAGAGGGGGCTCTATGGCTACACCTTC	CASTKERGLYGYTF
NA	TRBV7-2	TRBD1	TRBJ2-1	TGTGCCAGCAGCACAGACAGGGGAACCTACAATGAGCAGTTCTTC	CASSTDRGTYNEQFF
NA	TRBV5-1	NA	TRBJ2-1	TGCGCCAGCAGCGTAAGAGCGGGCAACTCCTACAATGAGCAGTTCTTC	CASSVRAGNSYNEQFF
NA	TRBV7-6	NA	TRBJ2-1	TGTGCCAGCAGCTTAAATCGGGGGATAGATGAGCAGTTCTTC	CASSLNRGIDEQFF
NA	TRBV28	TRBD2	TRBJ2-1	TGTGCCAGCAGACCCCCAGGGTGGGGACTAGTCTTAAACAATGAGCAGTTCTTC	CASRPPGWGLVLNNEQFF
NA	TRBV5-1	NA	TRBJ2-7	TGCGCCAGCAGCTTCATGGGACCAGGCAACGAGCAGTACTTC	CASSFMGPGNEQYF
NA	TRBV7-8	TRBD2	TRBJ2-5	TGTGCCAGCAGCTTAAACGGGAGGGAGGAGACCCAGTACTTC	CASSLNGREETQYF
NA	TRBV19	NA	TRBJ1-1	TGTGCCAGTATAGGGGCGACGGTCACTGAAGCTTTCTTT	CASIGATVTEAFF
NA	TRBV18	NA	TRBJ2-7	TGTGCCAGCTCACCTGGGGGCGAGCAGTACTTC	CASSPGGEQYF
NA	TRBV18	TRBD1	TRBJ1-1	TGTGCCAGCTCGCAATTCGACAGGGCGACTGAAGCTTTCTTT	CASSQFDRATEAFF
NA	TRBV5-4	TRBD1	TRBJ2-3	TGTGCCAGCAGCTTCGACAGGGGGACAGATACGCAGTATTTT	CASSFDRGTDTQYF
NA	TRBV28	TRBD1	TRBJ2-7	TGTGCCAGCAGTTTATATGGACAGGGGGAAGCCTACGAGCAGTACTTC	CASSLYGQGEAYEQYF
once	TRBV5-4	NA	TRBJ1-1	TGTGCCAGCAGCCTGGATCCAGGGGAGCGGACTGAAGCTTTCTTT	CASSLDPGERTEAFF
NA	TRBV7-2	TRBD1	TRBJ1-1	TGTGCCAGCAGCTCCAGTACAGGGGTGAACACTGAAGCTTTCTTT	CASSSSTGVNTEAFF
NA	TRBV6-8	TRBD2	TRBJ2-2	TGTGCCAGCCCACAGGGACTAGCGTTGACGGGGGGGGAGCTGTTTTTT	CASPQGLALTGGELFF
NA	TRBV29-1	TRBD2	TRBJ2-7	TGCAGCGTTGTAGGGACTAGCGGAGCCTACGAGCAGTACTTC	CSVVGTSGAYEQYF
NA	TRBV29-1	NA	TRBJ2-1	TGCAGCGTTGACCTAGGTCGCTCCTACAATGAGCAGTTCTTC	CSVDLGRSYNEQFF
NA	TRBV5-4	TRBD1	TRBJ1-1	TGTGCCAGCAGCCCTGAACGGACAGGGACCGGGAACACTGAAGCTTTCTTT	CASSPERTGTGNTEAFF
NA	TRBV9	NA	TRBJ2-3	TGTGCCAGCAGCGGCCCGGGGGCAACAGATACGCAGTATTTT	CASSGPGATDTQYF
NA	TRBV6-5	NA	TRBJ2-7	TGTGCCACCTCACAGAGGGGTAGCGTCAGGAACGAGCAGTACTTC	CATSQRGSVRNEQYF
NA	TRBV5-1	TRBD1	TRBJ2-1	TGCGCCAGCAGCTCCTCGCCCCCGGGACAGGGGTCCAATGAGCAGTTCTTC	CASSSSPPGQGSNEQFF
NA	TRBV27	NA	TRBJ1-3	TGTGCCAGCAGTTTGTCGTCGGACTCTGGAAACACCATATATTTT	CASSLSSDSGNTIYF
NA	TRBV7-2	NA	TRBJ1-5	TGTGCCAGCAGCTCCGCCTACAGCTCGAGCAATCAGCCCCAGCATTTT	CASSSAYSSSNQPQHF
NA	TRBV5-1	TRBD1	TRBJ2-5	TGCGCCAGCATGGGGACAGGGGGACTCTCGGAGACCCAGTACTTC	CASMGTGGLSETQYF
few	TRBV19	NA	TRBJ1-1	TGTGCCAGTCCTGGATTATCCGGTGGGGCTTTCTTT	CASPGLSGGAFF
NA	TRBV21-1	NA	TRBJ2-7	TGTGCCAGCGGTGCCCGGCGTGGGACAGGCCAATACGAGCAGTACTTC	CASGARRGTGQYEQYF
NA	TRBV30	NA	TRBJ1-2	TGTGCCTGGACCCAACTCAGGGGCTATGGCTACACCTTC	CAWTQLRGYGYTF
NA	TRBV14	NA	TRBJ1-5	TGTGCCAGCAGCCCCCAAATAGATCAGCCCCAGCATTTT	CASSPQIDQPQHF
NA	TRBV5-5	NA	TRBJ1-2	TGTGCCAGCAGCTTGTCCCCAGACAGTTCTAACTATGGCTACACCTTC	CASSLSPDSSNYGYTF
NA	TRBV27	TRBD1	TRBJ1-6	TGTGCCAGTTGGAGACAGGGCAGTAATTCACCCCTCCACTTT	CASWRQGSNSPLHF
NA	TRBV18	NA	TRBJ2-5	TGTGCCAGCTCACCCAAGACTCTCTCCCAAGAGACCCAGTACTTC	CASSPKTLSQETQYF
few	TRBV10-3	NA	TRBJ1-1	TGTGCCATCAGGAGAGAGAACACTGAAGCTTTCTTT	CAIRRENTEAFF
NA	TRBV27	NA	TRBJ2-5	TGTGCCAGCAGTCTAACGGGGGAGACCCAGTACTTC	CASSLTGETQYF
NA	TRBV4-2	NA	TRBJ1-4	TGTGCCAGCAGCCAAGACAGGGTAAAGGAAAAACTGTTTTTT	CASSQDRVKEKLFF
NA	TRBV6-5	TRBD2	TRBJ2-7	TGTGCCAGCAGATCCTTAGCGGGAGTCGAGCAGTACTTC	CASRSLAGVEQYF
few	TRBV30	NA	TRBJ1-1	TGTGCCTGGAGTGCCGAAGGGGGCACTGAAGCTTTCTTT	CAWSAEGGTEAFF
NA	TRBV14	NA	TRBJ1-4	TGTGCCAGCAGTCGACATCGAACTAATGAAAAACTGTTTTTT	CASSRHRTNEKLFF
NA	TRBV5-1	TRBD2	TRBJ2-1	TGCGCCAGCAGCCCCTCTAGCGGGAGGGCCCACAATGAGCAGTTCTTC	CASSPSSGRAHNEQFF
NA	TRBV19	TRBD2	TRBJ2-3	TGTGCCAGTAGTACGCCCACGGGAGGGTCCGATACGCAGTATTTT	CASSTPTGGSDTQYF
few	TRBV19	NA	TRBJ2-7	TGTGCCAGTAGTGTTGACGTCCTACTGGAGCAGTACTTC	CASSVDVLLEQYF
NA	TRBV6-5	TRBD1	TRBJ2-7	TGTGCCAGCAGTAGACCGGGACAGGGGACTTTGAAGCAGTACTTC	CASSRPGQGTLKQYF
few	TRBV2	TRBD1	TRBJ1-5	TGTGCCAGTGGAGGCGACAGGGTTCAGCCCCAGCATTTT	CASGGDRVQPQHF
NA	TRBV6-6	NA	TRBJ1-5	TGTGCCAGCAGTTACTCGGACCCTAGCAATCAGCCCCAGCATTTT	CASSYSDPSNQPQHF
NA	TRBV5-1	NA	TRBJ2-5	TGCGCCAGCAGCTTGGTAGGGCAGGACCAAGAGACCCAGTACTTC	CASSLVGQDQETQYF
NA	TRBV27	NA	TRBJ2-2	TGTGCCAGCAGTACCACAGGGAGATTGGTCACCGGGGAGCTGTTTTTT	CASSTTGRLVTGELFF
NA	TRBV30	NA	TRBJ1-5	TGTGCCTGGAGTGTATTTGGGCAGCCCCAGCATTTT	CAWSVFGQPQHF